This T cell receptor (beta chain) was retrieved from a study of blood T cell repertoires in COVID-19. Study in general: Sample material is recorded as cDNA or gDNA derived from T cells, B-cell-depleted T cells, or PBMCs.

The CDR3 is 16 amino acids. V gave up 4 bases and J gave up 4 bases; unmatched junction bases: 10. Germline CDR1 is MGHRA and CDR2 is YSYEKL. Assay used: immunoSEQ multiplex PCR; TCRdb lists only in-frame clones, some missing. The table has 300,000 to 400,000 clones, about 90% seen once. The Seattle patients, enrolled during active infection, were followed longitudinally. The receptor comes from a woman aged 45-65 years with COVID-19, enrolled during active disease. The sample consisted of peripheral blood. This chain connects TRBV4-1 to TRBJ2-3, with 8 bases that match TRBD2. DNA of the CDR3: TGCGCCAGCAGCCCGACCCCGAGCGGGAGTGCAGATACGCAGTATTTT. Translated: CASSPTPSGSADTQYF.